These 5 T cell receptor beta chains share one sample of origin, sequenced in a study of pediatric ulcerative colitis (dated by TCRdb to the late 2010s). Preparation of the library involved the immunoSEQ multiplex PCR assay. TCRdb took over this immuneACCESS table, retaining in-frame rearrangements with V and J assigned. Such tables are incomplete; in checked studies, under half of the missing clones stem from an unresolved V gene, and the remainder is unexplained. Recorded for this sample are approximately 60,000 clones; about 86% of them occurred a single time. Approximately 3.7% of the sample is taken by the ten largest. Sequenced input: blood. Receptors originate from a boy aged 5-17 years with severe ulcerative colitis.

The J gene is TRBJ2-1, the V gene TRBV7-9; D is possibly TRBD2 (5 bases). The CDR3 contains 16 residues. Germline V CDR1 and CDR2: SEHNR, FQNEAQ (reference sequence). Trimming pared 1 base from V and 10 bases from J, leaving 20 bases between. CDR3 in DNA: TGTGCCAGCAGCTTAGAAACGGTTCCAGCGGCCGGGGAGCAGTTCTTC. Translation: CASSLETVPAAGEQFF.

This chain links TRBV10-3 with TRBJ1-3; no clear D gene. CDR1 is ENHRY, CDR2 SYGVKD, per germline. The CDR3 sequence is 16 residues long. Between the trimmed V and J ends, which lost 2 bases and 3 bases, there was a span of 14 bases. CDR3 nucleotides: TGTGCCATCAGTGAGCGGCGGCAAAAATGTGGAAACACCATATATTTT. Amino acid sequence: CAISERRQKCGNTIYF.

V gene TRBV7-9 combines with J gene TRBJ2-5, with TRBD1 as a possible D gene (5 bases). Per germline, CDR1 SEHNR and CDR2 FQNEAQ (reference sequence). CDR3 length: 14 residues. The V end lost 5 bases, the J end lost 5 bases, and 15 bases lay between the germline ends. The CDR3 is CASSHDSWQETQYF. The DNA for the CDR3 is TGTGCCAGCAGCCACGACAGTTGGCAGGAGACCCAGTACTTC.

The V call is TRBV19, the J call TRBJ2-3; maybe TRBD2 (5 bases). The CDR3 loop spans 15 amino acids. Trimming shortened V by 3 bases and J by 0 bases, and 10 bases separated the two germline ends. Germline V lookup: CDR1 LNHDA, CDR2 SQIVND (reference sequence). The CDR3 coding sequence is TGTGCCAGTAGTATTAGTAGCGCTAGCACAGATACGCAGTATTTT. Residues: CASSISSASTDTQYF.

This chain uses TRBV13 with TRBJ1-3; TRBD1 might be the D (5 bases). The CDR3 contains 14 residues. Germline CDR1 PRHDT, CDR2 FYEKMQ (reference sequence). V lost 1 base, J lost 6 bases, and 10 bases lay in between. The CDR3 reads CASSLVEGPNTIYF. CDR3 sequence (DNA): TGTGCCAGCAGCTTAGTAGAGGGGCCAAACACCATATATTTT.